This T cell receptor beta chain appears in the sequencing data of a study of regulatory T cells in long-lasting Graves disease. Broader study findings: Patients with persistent disease showed a bias toward TRBV28, TRBJ1-2 and TRBJ2-5.

HTBI primers from iRepertoire and Arm-PCR of CDR3 regions yielded the TCR beta libraries. Per the study methods: In the combined samples, under 80 TRBV and 14 to 15 TRBJ segments were identified. MiXCR, run by TCRdb on the multiplex PCR reads, gives a single entry per CDR3 protein. TCRdb, rather than the study authors, made the V and J calls. Of around 300,000 distinct CDR3 sequences in the sample, around 20% were seen once. The CDR3 has 15 amino acids. Looked up from germline, CDR1 is SGHNT and CDR2 is YENEEA. V lost 5 bases and J lost 3, with 13 bases in between. Time point here: persistent/refractory GD, antithyroid drugs over 5 years with positive TRAb. RNA from PBMCs was the source of the TCR library. The source of the patients was an endocrinology department in Xi'an, China. About 10 milliliters of peripheral blood were taken and placed in EDTA tubes. This clonotype was seen a handful of times. The target antigen is unknown.

The material sequenced was peripheral blood mononuclear cells (PBMCs), taken when the disease was refractory, from a patient treated with antithyroid drugs. This sequence was found in a female donor with Graves disease. V gene TRBV11-3 combines with J gene TRBJ2-2; D ambiguous. The CDR3 loop is CASSPQGEDTGELFF. The CDR3 nucleotides are TGTGCCAGCAGCCCACAAGGAGAGGACACCGGGGAGCTGTTTTTT.